Following are 5 T cell receptor beta chains from one sample sequenced in a study of OX40 agonist ivuxolimab in advanced cancers. The repertoire was sequenced with immunoSEQ multiplex PCR; TCRdb's copy has only in-frame clones and lacks some. Of more than 60,000 clones in the sample, less than 90% are singletons; the top ten hold under 0.75%. Sequenced here: CD4+ or CD8+ T cells sorted from blood, sampled in a trial of the OX40 agonist ivuxolimab. The receptor source for this set is an adult with an advanced solid tumor such as melanoma, head and neck, liver or kidney cancer.

The V and J genes are TRBV19 and TRBJ1-5; the match to TRBD1 covers 10 bases. The CDR3 spans 19 residues. The germline gives CDR1 LNHDA, CDR2 SQIVND (reference sequence). The trim removed 7 bases at V and 2 bases at J, leaving 17 bases unmatched. The CDR3 region is CASTPRSGQGKGRNQPQHF. In DNA form, the CDR3 reads TGTGCCAGTACCCCACGATCGGGACAGGGGAAGGGGCGCAATCAGCCCCAGCATTTT.

The count of this clone is one. V is TRBV15 and J is TRBJ2-1; the D gene is possibly TRBD2 (5 bases). CDR1 is LNHNV, CDR2 YYDKDF, per germline (reference sequence). The CDR3 sequence is 17 residues long. Trimming took 1 base from V and 0 from J, leaving 13 bases between them. The CDR3 loop reads CATSRGNSGSSYNEQFF. As DNA, the CDR3 is TGTGCCACCAGCAGAGGGAACAGCGGAAGCTCCTACAATGAGCAGTTCTTC. Variable domain in full (rest from reference TRBV15 and TRBJ2-1): DAMVIQNPRYQVTQFGKPVTLSCSQTLNHNVMYWYQQKSSQAPKLLFHYYDKDFNNEADTPDNFQSRRPNTSFCFLDIRSPGLGDTAMYLCATSRGNSGSSYNEQFFGPGTRLTVL.

The rearrangement links TRBV6-1 to TRBJ2-5, with TRBD1 identical over 11 bases. The CDR3 spans 15 residues. V lost 8 bases to trimming and J lost 3 bases; unmatched junction nucleotides: 8. CDR1 and CDR2 from the germline V gene are MNHNS and SASEGT. The CDR3 bases are TGTGCCAGCTTTAGCCGGGACAGGGGGGAAGAGACCCAGTACTTC. Its translation: CASFSRDRGEETQYF.

The chain joins TRBV7-2 to TRBJ1-6, with TRBD1 as a possible D gene (6 bases). The CDR3 loop spans 14 amino acids. Germline loops: CDR1 SGHTA, CDR2 FQGNSA. Trimming pared 5 bases from V and 4 bases from J, leaving 9 bases between. The DNA for the CDR3 is TGTGCCAGCAGCCAGGACAGTTATAATTCACCCCTCCACTTT. Translation gives CASSQDSYNSPLHF.

This chain links TRBV6-1 with TRBJ2-5, with 13 bases fitting TRBD2. Germline V gene lookup returns CDR1 MNHNS and CDR2 SASEGT. After removal of 4 bases from V and 6 bases from J, the junction contained 14 bases not matched to a gene. The CDR3 has 18 amino acids. CDR3 sequence reads: CASSVDGLAGARGKTQYF. The CDR3 DNA follows: TGTGCCAGCAGTGTGGACGGACTAGCGGGGGCCCGGGGGAAGACCCAGTACTTC.